The 18 T cell receptor beta chains in this list originate from one sample, sequenced in a study of T-cell reconstitution after alpha-beta-depleted transplantation in children. The authors prepared the TCRbeta library with unique molecular identifiers. TCRdb redid the calling of the PCR reads with MiXCR, one entry per CDR3 protein. The sample has 200,000 to 250,000 distinct CDR3 sequences, 8% to 10% seen once. The specimen comprised PBMCs from the stem cell graft donor, sampled from the stem cell graft. The receptor set was obtained from a human donor who donated a stem cell graft to a child with acute lymphoblastic leukemia.

This clonotype has a count of ten or more. This chain links TRBV7-8 with TRBJ2-3; 8 positions agree with TRBD1. J was trimmed by 6 bases and V by 1 base; bases with no gene match: 6. The CDR3 covers 15 residues. The germline CDR1 and CDR2 sequences are SGHVS and FQNEAQ. The CDR3 loop is CASSLGQGALDTQYF. Written as DNA, the CDR3 is TGTGCCAGCAGCTTAGGTCAGGGGGCGTTGGATACGCAGTATTTT.

In this sample, this clonotype turned up many times. J is TRBJ2-7 and V is TRBV25-1, with a weak D call TRBD1 (5 bases). This CDR3 is 12 amino acids long. Trimming removed 6 bases at V and 3 bases at J, with 9 bases between. Germline assignment: CDR1 MGHDK and CDR2 SYGVNS. CDR3 sequence reads: CASRKDSYEQYF. The CDR3 nucleotides read TGTGCCAGCAGAAAAGACAGCTACGAGCAGTACTTC.

The chain links TRBV6-1 to TRBJ2-5, with a tentative D call TRBD1 (5 bases). The CDR3 has 13 residues. CDR1 is MNHNS, CDR2 SASEGT, per germline. Trimming stripped 6 bases from V and 5 bases from J, with 13 bases between. CDR3 bases: TGTGCCAGCAGGGACACTTTGACGGAGACCCAGTACTTC. It yields the protein CASRDTLTETQYF.

A remark on this clonotype: A much larger clone differs by one base, so this may be a read error. This chain connects TRBV25-1 to TRBJ2-7, with TRBD1 matching over 9 bases. Germline V lookup: CDR1 MGHDK, CDR2 SYGVNS. This CDR3 is built from 13 residues. The ends lost 10 bases at V and 11 bases at J; junction bases unmatched: 15. In DNA, the CDR3 is TGTGCCACCAACCGGGACAGGGAAGGAGAGGAGTACTTC. It encodes CATNRDREGEEYF.

At least ten counts were recorded for this clonotype. This sequence joins TRBV5-1 and TRBJ1-5; D not resolved. V was shortened by 0 bases and J by 3 bases, with 4 bases between the two germline ends. The CDR3 has 13 amino acids. Germline assignment: CDR1 SGHRS and CDR2 YFSETQ. The CDR3 coding sequence is TGCGCCAGCAGCTTGGAGGCCAATCAGCCCCAGCATTTT. Protein product: CASSLEANQPQHF.

This clonotype was detected many times. The V and J genes are TRBV10-3 and TRBJ1-1, with D perhaps matching TRBD1 (6 bases). This CDR3 is 15 amino acids long. In germline, CDR1 is ENHRY, CDR2 SYGVKD. V was pared by 9 bases and J by 1 base, with 18 bases between. This chain's CDR3 is CAIRVARGKNTEAFF. CDR3 nucleotides: TGTGCCATACGGGTCGCCAGGGGCAAGAACACTGAAGCTTTCTTT.

This clonotype was counted ten times or more. The gene calls are TRBV6-1 and TRBJ1-1, with D possibly TRBD1 on 5 matching bases. This CDR3 comprises 14 residues. Germline V gives CDR1 MNHNS, CDR2 SASEGT. Trimming stripped 8 bases from V and 1 base from J, with 14 bases between. CDR3 sequence reads: CASLEGNRNTEAFF. CDR3 DNA: TGTGCCAGCCTTGAGGGGAATCGGAACACTGAAGCTTTCTTT.

The chain links TRBV12-3 or TRBV12-4 to TRBJ2-1; 11 bases align to TRBD2. V lost 1 base, J lost 9 bases, and 11 bases stayed unmatched. This CDR3 spans 17 amino acids. The CDR3 sequence: CASSLDPLTSGAREQFF. The CDR3 DNA follows: TGTGCCAGCAGTTTAGATCCCCTGACTAGCGGGGCACGTGAGCAGTTCTTC.

The rearrangement joins TRBV20-1 to TRBJ2-1, with 7 positions matching TRBD2. CDR3 length: 15 residues. The trim removed 6 bases at V and 6 bases at J, leaving 14 bases unmatched. Germline V lookup: CDR1 DFQATT, CDR2 SNEGSKA (reference sequence). This CDR3 is CSAPLVGGGVNEQFF. The CDR3 region has the DNA TGCAGTGCGCCCCTAGTTGGCGGGGGTGTCAATGAGCAGTTCTTC.

The chain joins TRBV7-2 to TRBJ2-7; the D is unclear. V dropped 1 base and J dropped 9 bases, with 19 bases sitting between them. There are 15 residues in the CDR3. Germline loops: CDR1 SGHTA, CDR2 FQGNSA. CDR3 in DNA: TGTGCCAGCAGCTTAGGGGAATTGCGCTCTAGGGCGCAGTACTTC. This translates into CASSLGELRSRAQYF.

This clonotype was seen ten or more times. The chain employs TRBV9 and TRBJ2-3; D unclear. Germline V gene data show CDR1 as SGDLS and CDR2 as YYNGEE. Trimming took 10 bases from V and 3 from J, leaving 12 bases between them. This CDR3 has 12 residues. For the CDR3, the DNA is TGTGCCTCTGAAGGTATTACAGATACGCAGTATTTT. Translating gives CASEGITDTQYF.

This clonotype has just a few counts. The J gene is TRBJ1-3, the V gene TRBV5-1; 9 bases align to TRBD1. The germline CDR1 and CDR2 sequences are SGHRS and YFSETQ. The CDR3 sequence is 16 residues long. J lost 3 bases, V lost 4 bases, and 8 bases had no gene match. The CDR3 DNA sequence: TGCGCCAGCAGCCCAGGGACAGGGATCGGTGGAAACACCATATATTTT. This codes for CASSPGTGIGGNTIYF.

The V gene is TRBV6-5, the J gene TRBJ1-2; D not resolved. The V gene's germline CDR1 is MNHEY and CDR2 SVGAGI. This CDR3 spans 17 amino acids. V lost 0 bases and J 7 bases, leaving 21 bases between the germline ends. Here the CDR3 reads CASSYSLDEQALLGYTF. CDR3 nucleotides: TGTGCCAGCAGTTACTCGTTGGATGAGCAGGCCCTTCTTGGCTACACCTTC.

The chain couples TRBV5-1 to TRBJ2-5, with 8 nucleotides matching TRBD1. Germline trimming cut 4 bases from V and 5 bases from J; bases unmatched to any gene: 7. The germline V gene encodes CDR1 SGHRS and CDR2 YFSETQ. This CDR3 is 14 amino acids long. The CDR3 here is CASSVTGDLETQYF. The CDR3 DNA reads TGCGCCAGCAGCGTGACAGGGGATCTGGAGACCCAGTACTTC.

This clonotype was found a few times. CDR3 loop: CSASHSGTNKNIQYF. CDR3 in DNA: TGCAGTGCTAGTCATTCCGGGACTAACAAAAACATTCAGTACTTC. The chain uses TRBV20-1 and TRBJ2-4; 7 nucleotides agree with TRBD2. Germline V gene sequence: CDR1 DFQATT, CDR2 SNEGSKA (reference sequence). This CDR3 contains 15 residues. V was clipped by 3 bases and J by 3 bases; unmatched bases: 8.

The table lists this clonotype with many counts. The V gene is TRBV7-9, the J gene TRBJ1-1, with a possible D match to TRBD1 (6 bases). Trimming took off 4 bases at V and 8 bases at J, with 14 bases between the two ends. Germline lookup yields CDR1 SEHNR and CDR2 FQNEAQ (reference sequence). CDR3 size: 13 residues. CDR3 protein: CASSSTEGTEAFF. The CDR3 nucleotides read TGTGCCAGCAGCTCTACGGAGGGGACAGAAGCTTTCTTT. The full variable domain, rest sourced from reference TRBV7-9 and TRBJ1-1, is DTGVSQNPRHKITKRGQNVTFRCDPISEHNRLYWYRQTLGQGPEFLTYFQNEAQLEKSRLLSDRFSAERPKGSFSTLEIQRTEQGDSAMYLCASSSTEGTEAFFGQGTRLTVV.

This rearrangement joins TRBV7-2 to TRBJ2-3, with TRBD2 matching over 8 bases. Looked up from germline, CDR1 is SGHTA and CDR2 is FQGNSA. The CDR3 covers 12 residues. J was trimmed by 2 bases and V by 11 bases; bases with no gene match: 3. The CDR3 nucleotides read TGTGCCGGGCGGGGGGACACAGATACGCAGTATTTT. It encodes CAGRGDTDTQYF.

Only a few counts were recorded for this clonotype. The chain recombines TRBV5-1 with TRBJ1-5, with TRBD1 as a possible D gene (5 bases). Per germline, CDR1 SGHRS and CDR2 YFSETQ. The V end lost 0 bases, the J end lost 2 bases, and 9 bases lay between the germline ends. The CDR3 loop spans 15 amino acids. The CDR3 spells CASSLGGLGNQPQHF. The CDR3 nucleotides read TGCGCCAGCAGCTTGGGGGGACTGGGCAATCAGCCCCAGCATTTT.